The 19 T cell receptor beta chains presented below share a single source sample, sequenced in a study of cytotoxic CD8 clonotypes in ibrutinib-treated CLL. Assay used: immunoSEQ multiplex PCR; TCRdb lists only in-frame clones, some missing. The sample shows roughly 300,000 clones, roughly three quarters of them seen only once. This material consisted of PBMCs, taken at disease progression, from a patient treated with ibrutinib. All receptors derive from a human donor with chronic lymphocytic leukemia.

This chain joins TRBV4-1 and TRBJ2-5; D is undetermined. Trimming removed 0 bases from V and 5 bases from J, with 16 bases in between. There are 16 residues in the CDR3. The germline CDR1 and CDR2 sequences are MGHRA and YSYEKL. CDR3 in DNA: TGCGCCAGCAGCCAAGATCCGGGTTATGGGGTTGAGACCCAGTACTTC. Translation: CASSQDPGYGVETQYF.

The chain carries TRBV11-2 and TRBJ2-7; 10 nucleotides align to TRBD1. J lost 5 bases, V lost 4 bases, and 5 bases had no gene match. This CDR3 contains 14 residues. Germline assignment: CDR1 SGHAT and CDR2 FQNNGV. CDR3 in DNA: TGTGCCAGCAGCTCTCCGACAGGGGGCGACGAGCAGTACTTC. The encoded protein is CASSSPTGGDEQYF. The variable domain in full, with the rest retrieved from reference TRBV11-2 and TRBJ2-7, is EAGVAQSPRYKIIEKRQSVAFWCNPISGHATLYWYQQILGQGPKLLIQFQNNGVVDDSQLPKDRFSAERLKGVDSTLKIQPAKLEDSAVYLCASSSPTGGDEQYFGPGTRLTVT.

The CDR3 DNA is TGTGCCAGCAGCTTATACGACGGAGGCAATCAGCCCCAGCATTTT. Amino acids: CASSLYDGGNQPQHF. The rearrangement links TRBV7-9 to TRBJ1-5; D call uncertain. V gave up 2 bases and J gave up 2 bases, with 10 bases separating them. CDR1 is SEHNR, CDR2 FQNEAQ, per germline (reference sequence). The CDR3 length is 15 residues.

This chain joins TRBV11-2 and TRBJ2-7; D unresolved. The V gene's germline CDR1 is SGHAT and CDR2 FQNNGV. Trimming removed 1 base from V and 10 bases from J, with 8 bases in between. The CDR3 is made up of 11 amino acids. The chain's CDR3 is CASSLGSDQYF. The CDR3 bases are TGTGCCAGCAGCTTAGGGTCGGATCAGTACTTC.

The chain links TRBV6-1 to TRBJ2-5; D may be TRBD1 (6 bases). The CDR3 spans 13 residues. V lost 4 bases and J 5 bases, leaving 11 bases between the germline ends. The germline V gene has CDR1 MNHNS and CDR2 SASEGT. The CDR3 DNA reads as TGTGCCAGCAGTGTAGCTAGGGGGGAGACCCAGTACTTC. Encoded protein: CASSVARGETQYF.

The CDR3 DNA is TGTGCCAGCAGCGCCCGACTAGCGGGAGTTGTGCATACGCAGTATTTT. Translated: CASSARLAGVVHTQYF. The V call is TRBV11-2, the J call TRBJ2-3; 12 bases line up with TRBD2. The germline gives CDR1 SGHAT, CDR2 FQNNGV. The junction had 10 bases not matched to a gene; V was cut back by 5 bases and J by 7 bases. This CDR3 is built from 16 residues.

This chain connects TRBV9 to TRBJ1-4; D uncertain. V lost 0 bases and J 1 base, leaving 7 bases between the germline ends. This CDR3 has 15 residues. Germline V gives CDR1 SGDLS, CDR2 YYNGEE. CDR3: CASSVGEGTNEKLFF. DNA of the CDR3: TGTGCCAGCAGCGTAGGGGAGGGAACTAATGAAAAACTGTTTTTT.

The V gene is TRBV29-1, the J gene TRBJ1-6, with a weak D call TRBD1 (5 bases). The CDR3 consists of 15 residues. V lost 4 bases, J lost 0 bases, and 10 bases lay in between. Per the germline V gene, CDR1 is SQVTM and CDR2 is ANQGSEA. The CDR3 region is CSVVTESSYNSPLHF. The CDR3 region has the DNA TGCAGCGTTGTGACAGAGAGCTCCTATAATTCACCCCTCCACTTT.

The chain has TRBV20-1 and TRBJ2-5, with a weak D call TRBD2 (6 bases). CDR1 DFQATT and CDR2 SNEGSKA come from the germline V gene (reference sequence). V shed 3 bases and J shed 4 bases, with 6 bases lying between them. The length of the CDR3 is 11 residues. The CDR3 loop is CSASGRETQYF. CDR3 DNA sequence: TGCAGTGCTAGCGGGAGAGAGACCCAGTACTTC.

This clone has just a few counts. The chain's CDR3 is CASSQLGVDKNIQYF. In DNA, the CDR3 is TGTGCCAGCAGCCAGCTAGGGGTCGACAAAAACATTCAGTACTTC. The chain is built from TRBV14 and TRBJ2-4; D may be TRBD1 (5 bases). CDR1 is SGHDN and CDR2 is FVKESK in the germline V gene. This CDR3 contains 15 residues. V shed 3 bases and J shed 3 bases, with 12 bases lying between them.

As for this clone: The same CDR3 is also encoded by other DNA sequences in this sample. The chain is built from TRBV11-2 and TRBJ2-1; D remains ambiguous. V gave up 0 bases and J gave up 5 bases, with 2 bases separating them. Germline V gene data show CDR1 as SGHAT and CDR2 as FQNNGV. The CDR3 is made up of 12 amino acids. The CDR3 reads CASSLDDNEQFF. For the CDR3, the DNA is TGTGCCAGCAGCTTAGATGACAATGAGCAGTTCTTC. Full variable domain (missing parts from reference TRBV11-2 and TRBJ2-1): EAGVAQSPRYKIIEKRQSVAFWCNPISGHATLYWYQQILGQGPKLLIQFQNNGVVDDSQLPKDRFSAERLKGVDSTLKIQPAKLEDSAVYLCASSLDDNEQFFGPGTRLTVL.

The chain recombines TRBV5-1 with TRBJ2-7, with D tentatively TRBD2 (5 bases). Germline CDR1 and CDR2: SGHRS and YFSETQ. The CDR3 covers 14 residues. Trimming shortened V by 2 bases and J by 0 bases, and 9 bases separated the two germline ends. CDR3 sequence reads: CASSLGSISYEQYF. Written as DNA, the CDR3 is TGCGCCAGCAGCTTAGGGAGTATCTCCTACGAGCAGTACTTC.

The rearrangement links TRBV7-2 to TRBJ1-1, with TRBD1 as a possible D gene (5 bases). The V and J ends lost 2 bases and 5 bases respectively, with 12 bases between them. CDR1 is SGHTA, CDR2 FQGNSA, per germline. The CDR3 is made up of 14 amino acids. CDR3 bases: TGTGCCAGCAGCTTAAATGGACGGGGGACTGAAGCTTTCTTT. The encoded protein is CASSLNGRGTEAFF.

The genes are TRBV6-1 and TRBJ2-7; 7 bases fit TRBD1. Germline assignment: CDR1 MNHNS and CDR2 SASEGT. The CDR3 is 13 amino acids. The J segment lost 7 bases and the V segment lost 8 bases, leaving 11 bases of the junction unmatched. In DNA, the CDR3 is TGTGCCAGCTCCTGGGGACAGCAAAAAGAGCAGTACTTC. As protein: CASSWGQQKEQYF.

CDR3 region: CASSPPRSYNEQFF. In nucleotides, the CDR3 is TGCGCCAGCAGCCCCCCCCGGTCCTACAATGAGCAGTTCTTC. The chain links TRBV5-1 to TRBJ2-1, with D uncertain. The CDR3 is made up of 14 amino acids. V lost 4 bases, J lost 1 base, and 9 bases lay in between. CDR1 and CDR2 from the germline V gene are SGHRS and YFSETQ.

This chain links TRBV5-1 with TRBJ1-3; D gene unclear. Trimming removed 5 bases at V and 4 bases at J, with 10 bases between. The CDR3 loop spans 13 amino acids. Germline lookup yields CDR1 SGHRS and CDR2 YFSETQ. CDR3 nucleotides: TGCGCCAGCAGATCTCCAGCCGGAAACACCATATATTTT. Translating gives CASRSPAGNTIYF.

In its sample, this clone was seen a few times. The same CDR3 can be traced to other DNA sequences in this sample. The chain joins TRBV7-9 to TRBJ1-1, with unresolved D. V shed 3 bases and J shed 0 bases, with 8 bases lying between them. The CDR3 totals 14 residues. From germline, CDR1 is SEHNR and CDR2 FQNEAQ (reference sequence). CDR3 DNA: TGTGCCAGCAGCTTCAGGACTGTGAACACTGAAGCTTTCTTT. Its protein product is CASSFRTVNTEAFF.

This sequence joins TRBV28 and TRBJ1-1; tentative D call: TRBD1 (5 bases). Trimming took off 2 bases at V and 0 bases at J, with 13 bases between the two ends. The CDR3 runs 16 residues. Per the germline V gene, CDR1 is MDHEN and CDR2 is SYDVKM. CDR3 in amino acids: CASSLRARVVNTEAFF. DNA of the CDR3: TGTGCCAGCAGTTTAAGGGCCAGGGTTGTGAACACTGAAGCTTTCTTT.

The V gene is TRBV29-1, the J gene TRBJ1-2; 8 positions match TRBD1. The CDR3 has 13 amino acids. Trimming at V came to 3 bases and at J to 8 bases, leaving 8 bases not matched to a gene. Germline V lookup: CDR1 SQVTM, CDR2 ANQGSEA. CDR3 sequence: CSVDEGQEGGYTF. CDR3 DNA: TGCAGCGTTGATGAGGGACAGGAGGGCGGCTACACCTTC.